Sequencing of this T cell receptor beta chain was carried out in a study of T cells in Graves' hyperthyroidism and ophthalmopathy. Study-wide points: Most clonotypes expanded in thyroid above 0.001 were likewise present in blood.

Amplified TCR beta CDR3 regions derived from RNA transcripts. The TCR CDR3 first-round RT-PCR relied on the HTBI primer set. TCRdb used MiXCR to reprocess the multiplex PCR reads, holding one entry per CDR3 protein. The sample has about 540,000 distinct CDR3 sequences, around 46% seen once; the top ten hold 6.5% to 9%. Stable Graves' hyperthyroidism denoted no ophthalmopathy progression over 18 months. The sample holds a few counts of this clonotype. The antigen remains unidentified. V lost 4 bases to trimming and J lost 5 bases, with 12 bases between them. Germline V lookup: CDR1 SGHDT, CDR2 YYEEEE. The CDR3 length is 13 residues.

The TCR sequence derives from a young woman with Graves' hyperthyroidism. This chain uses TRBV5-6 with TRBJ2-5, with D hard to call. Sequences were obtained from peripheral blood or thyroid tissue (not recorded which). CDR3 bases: TGTGCCAGCAGCCCACCGTCTGTGGAGACCCAGTACTTC. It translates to CASSPPSVETQYF.